The next 22 T cell receptor beta chains were all read from a single sample in a study of cytomegalovirus exposure and HLA in healthy donors. The method was immunoSEQ multiplex PCR; TCRdb's version includes in-frame clones alone and lacks a portion of them. Of roughly 220,000 clones listed, about 89% are singletons. The sample comprised PBMCs. Every receptor here comes from a woman aged 18-29 years in good health and CMV-seronegative.

About this clone: Different DNA sequences within this sample yield the same CDR3. The V call is TRBV27, the J call TRBJ1-5; D gene uncertain. The V gene lost 6 bases and the J gene lost 1 base, with 4 bases spanning the gap. CDR1 is MNHEY and CDR2 is SMNVEV in the germline V gene (reference sequence). The CDR3 contains 12 residues. In nucleotides, the CDR3 is TGTGCCAGCAGCTTCAGCAATCAGCCCCAGCATTTT. It translates to CASSFSNQPQHF.

The rearrangement links TRBV30 to TRBJ2-5, with TRBD2 as a possible D gene (6 bases). Trimming took off 2 bases at V and 2 bases at J, with 15 bases between the two ends. Per germline, CDR1 GTSNPN and CDR2 SVGIG (reference sequence). The CDR3 is 15 residues long. CDR3 loop: CAWSPGDLSQETQYF. The DNA of the CDR3 is TGTGCCTGGAGTCCGGGGGACTTATCACAAGAGACCCAGTACTTC.

The chain combines TRBV7-3 with TRBJ2-1; possible D gene TRBD2, 6 bases. CDR3 length: 15 amino acids. Germline CDR1 reads SGHTA; CDR2 reads FQGTGA. Trimming stripped 1 base from V and 7 bases from J, with 14 bases between. The CDR3, as DNA: TGTGCCAGCAGCTTAAACGGGCCTAGCGCGAATGAGCAGTTCTTC. It translates to CASSLNGPSANEQFF.

This CDR3 reads CASETGGTYEQYF. The CDR3 DNA follows: TGTGCCTCCGAGACAGGGGGTACCTACGAGCAGTACTTC. This chain joins TRBV30 and TRBJ2-7; TRBD1 matches 9 bases. Unmatched junction bases numbered 6, after V lost 7 bases and J lost 2 bases. This CDR3 comprises 13 residues. Germline values: CDR1 GTSNPN, CDR2 SVGIG (reference sequence).

This chain uses TRBV4-1 with TRBJ2-7; maybe TRBD2 (6 bases). CDR1 MGHRA and CDR2 YSYEKL come from the germline V gene. The CDR3 is 15 amino acids. Trimming stripped 4 bases from V and 3 bases from J, with 16 bases between. CDR3 DNA: TGCGCCAGCAGCCGGTCGGAACTAGCAAGCTACGAGCAGTACTTC. It specifies CASSRSELASYEQYF.

The CDR3 DNA follows: TGTGCCAGCAGCGTGCCGGGACTAGCGGGAGCGTTGGTCAATGAGCAGTTCTTC. Encoded protein: CASSVPGLAGALVNEQFF. The chain joins TRBV5-6 to TRBJ2-1; 14 positions match TRBD2. Germline V gene lookup returns CDR1 SGHDT and CDR2 YYEEEE. The CDR3 consists of 18 residues. The V gene end was trimmed by 4 bases and the J gene end by 6 bases; junction bases not matched to a gene: 12.

This rearrangement joins TRBV9 to TRBJ2-3; 8 nucleotides align to TRBD2. Unmatched junction bases numbered 17, after V lost 4 bases and J lost 4 bases. Germline V lookup: CDR1 SGDLS, CDR2 YYNGEE. There are 18 residues in the CDR3. CDR3 sequence reads: CASSSHPLAGWRSDTQYF. As DNA, the CDR3 is TGTGCCAGCAGCTCTCACCCCTTAGCGGGATGGAGGTCAGATACGCAGTATTTT.

This sequence joins TRBV18 and TRBJ2-1; D remains unclear. CDR3 length equals 16 residues. Germline CDR1 KGHSH, CDR2 LQKENI. V lost 0 bases to trimming and J lost 0 bases, with 9 bases between them. CDR3 nucleotide sequence: TGTGCCAGCTCACCACCTACTGCGAGCTCCTACAATGAGCAGTTCTTC. This translates into CASSPPTASSYNEQFF.

This chain uses TRBV6-5 with TRBJ2-5, with 7 bases lining up with TRBD2. The germline V gene encodes CDR1 MNHEY and CDR2 SVGAGI. The J segment lost 5 bases and the V segment lost 2 bases, leaving 8 bases of the junction unmatched. The CDR3 covers 15 residues. This CDR3 reads CASSYIAGVRETQYF. As DNA, the CDR3 is TGTGCCAGCAGTTACATTGCGGGAGTGCGGGAGACCCAGTACTTC.

The V call is TRBV30, the J call TRBJ1-2; D not certain. The ends were cut back, 0 bases at V and 8 bases at J, with 10 bases in the middle. The CDR3 spans 12 residues. In germline, CDR1 is GTSNPN, CDR2 SVGIG (reference sequence). The CDR3 nucleotides read TGTGCCTGGAGTGTGGCGGAATCGGGCTACACCTTC. It specifies CAWSVAESGYTF.

This clone was seen a single time. The chain joins TRBV2 to TRBJ2-2; D remains unclear. Germline CDR1 SNHLY, CDR2 FYNNEI. The germline V and J ends were trimmed by 4 bases and 3 bases, with 3 bases remaining between them. The CDR3 runs to 12 residues. The DNA for the CDR3 is TGTGCCAGCAGTGCCTACACCGGGGAGCTGTTTTTT. Encoded protein: CASSAYTGELFF.

The rearrangement links TRBV27 to TRBJ2-7, with no clear D. Trimming removed 2 bases from V and 9 bases from J, with 14 bases in between. This CDR3 comprises 13 residues. Germline assignment: CDR1 MNHEY and CDR2 SMNVEV (reference sequence). The CDR3, as DNA: TGTGCCAGCAGTTTAATAGGCCCGGCAGGGCAGTACTTC. Its protein is CASSLIGPAGQYF.

This chain uses TRBV5-1 with TRBJ1-1; no firm D call. CDR3 length: 15 residues. The V end lost 1 base, the J end lost 1 base, and 11 bases lay between the germline ends. Germline V gene data show CDR1 as SGHRS and CDR2 as YFSETQ. CDR3 coding DNA: TGCGCCAGCAGCTTGTATCCCAGTCCGAACACTGAAGCTTTCTTT. Its protein is CASSLYPSPNTEAFF.

The chain has TRBV5-1 and TRBJ2-7; D unclear. Germline V gene data show CDR1 as SGHRS and CDR2 as YFSETQ. The CDR3 extends over 14 amino acids. The V end lost 4 bases, the J end lost 0 bases, and 11 bases lay between the germline ends. DNA of the CDR3: TGCGCCAGCAGCCTGAACAGCCACTCCTACGAGCAGTACTTC. This sequence encodes CASSLNSHSYEQYF.

The chain recombines TRBV18 with TRBJ1-2; 7 bases are shared with TRBD1. V lost 6 bases, J lost 4 bases, and 8 bases stayed unmatched. CDR1 and CDR2 (germline): KGHSH, LQKENI. The CDR3 totals 14 residues. The CDR3 here is CASSAETGIYGYTF. The CDR3, as DNA: TGTGCCAGCTCCGCAGAGACAGGGATCTATGGCTACACCTTC.

The chain recombines TRBV11-3 with TRBJ1-1; tentatively, D is TRBD1 (6 bases). Per germline, CDR1 SGHNT and CDR2 YENEEA. The ends were cut back, 4 bases at V and 10 bases at J, with 19 bases in the middle. The CDR3 has 14 residues. This CDR3 is CASSSHTNREGAFF. CDR3 in DNA: TGTGCCAGCAGCTCCCACACGAACAGGGAAGGAGCTTTCTTT.

V is TRBV6-4 and J is TRBJ2-1; 7 nucleotides match TRBD2. J gave up 3 bases and V 5 bases, and 4 bases lay outside the gene matches. The CDR3 is 14 residues long. Germline V lookup: CDR1 MRHNA, CDR2 SNTAGT. The CDR3 region has the DNA TGTGCCAGCAGTCCAGGACTAGACTACAATGAGCAGTTCTTC. Residues: CASSPGLDYNEQFF.

This clone was seen just once. The chain's CDR3 is CASSSRGAGNTIYF. CDR3 sequence (DNA): TGTGCCAGCAGTTCCCGGGGGGCTGGAAACACCATATATTTT. The rearrangement uses TRBV27 and TRBJ1-3, with TRBD1 as a possible D gene (5 bases). Germline V lookup: CDR1 MNHEY, CDR2 SMNVEV (reference sequence). This CDR3 comprises 14 residues. The germline V and J ends were trimmed by 4 bases and 2 bases, with 9 bases remaining between them.

The DNA of the CDR3 is TGTGCCAGCAGCGGAAAGGGGGCGCAGGCCTATGGCTACACCTTC. Translating it yields CASSGKGAQAYGYTF. The chain combines TRBV9 with TRBJ1-2; TRBD1 matches at 7 bases. CDR1 is SGDLS, CDR2 YYNGEE, per germline. There are 15 residues in the CDR3. V shed 3 bases and J 4 bases; nucleotides not matched to a gene: 9.

This chain links TRBV5-1 with TRBJ2-7; 9 nucleotides agree with TRBD1. Unmatched junction bases numbered 7, after V lost 4 bases and J lost 5 bases. Germline CDR1 SGHRS, CDR2 YFSETQ. This CDR3 contains 14 residues. CDR3 bases: TGCGCCAGCAGCACAAAACAGGGGGCCGACGAGCAGTACTTC. As protein: CASSTKQGADEQYF.

This clone was found once. The V gene is TRBV5-1, the J gene TRBJ2-7, with 9 bases matching TRBD2. The CDR3 consists of 13 residues. After removal of 4 bases from V and 6 bases from J, the junction contained 5 bases not matched to a gene. Germline assignment: CDR1 SGHRS and CDR2 YFSETQ. In DNA form, the CDR3 reads TGCGCCAGCAGCGCTAGCGGGATTCCCGAGCAGTACTTC. Protein product: CASSASGIPEQYF.

The chain has TRBV19 and TRBJ1-5; D not certain. Per the germline V gene, CDR1 is LNHDA and CDR2 is SQIVND (reference sequence). The CDR3 has 16 amino acids. Trimming took off 3 bases at V and 0 bases at J, with 12 bases between the two ends. Written as DNA, the CDR3 is TGTGCCAGTAGTATGAGGGAGTTCCTTAGCAATCAGCCCCAGCATTTT. Its translation: CASSMREFLSNQPQHF.